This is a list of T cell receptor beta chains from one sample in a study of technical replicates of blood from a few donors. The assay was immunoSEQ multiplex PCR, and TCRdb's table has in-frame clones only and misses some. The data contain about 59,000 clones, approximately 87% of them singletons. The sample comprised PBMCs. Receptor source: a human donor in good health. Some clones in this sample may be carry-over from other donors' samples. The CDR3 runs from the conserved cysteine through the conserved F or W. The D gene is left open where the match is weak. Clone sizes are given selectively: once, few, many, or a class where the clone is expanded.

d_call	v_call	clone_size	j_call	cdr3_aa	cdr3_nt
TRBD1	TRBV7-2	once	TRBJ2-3	CASSLAATGGDTQYF	TGTGCCAGCAGCTTAGCAGCGACAGGGGGAGATACGCAGTATTTT
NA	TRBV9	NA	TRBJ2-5	CASSLGGRVLQETQYF	TGTGCCAGCAGCCTGGGGGGAAGGGTGCTTCAAGAGACCCAGTACTTC
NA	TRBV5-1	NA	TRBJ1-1	CASSLRVGGDTEAFF	TGCGCCAGCAGCCTTAGGGTGGGGGGAGACACTGAAGCTTTCTTT
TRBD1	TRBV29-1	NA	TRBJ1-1	CSVPGSQGAGATPEAFF	TGCAGCGTACCCGGGTCCCAGGGGGCAGGGGCCACGCCTGAAGCTTTCTTT
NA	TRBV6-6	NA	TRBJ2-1	CASSLGLVGDNEQFF	TGTGCCAGCAGTTTAGGACTGGTCGGGGACAATGAGCAGTTCTTC
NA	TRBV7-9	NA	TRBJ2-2	CASSLGDSGELFF	TGTGCCAGCAGCCTTGGCGACTCCGGGGAGCTGTTTTTT
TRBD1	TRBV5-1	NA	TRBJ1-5	CASSMGTEGQPQHF	TGCGCCAGCAGCATGGGGACAGAGGGTCAGCCCCAGCATTTT
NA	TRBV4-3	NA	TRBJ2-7	CASSQDQGDPYEQYF	TGCGCCAGCAGCCAAGATCAAGGAGATCCCTACGAGCAGTACTTC
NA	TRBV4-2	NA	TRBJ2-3	CASSQDKDSPVTDTQYF	TGTGCCAGCAGCCAAGATAAGGATAGCCCGGTAACAGATACGCAGTATTTT
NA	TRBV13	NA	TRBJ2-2	CASSLSGQGNTGELFF	TGTGCCAGCAGCTTGAGTGGGCAGGGGAACACCGGGGAGCTGTTTTTT
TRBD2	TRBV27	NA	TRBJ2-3	CASSPLAGGTDTQYF	TGTGCCAGCAGTCCCTTGGCGGGAGGCACAGATACGCAGTATTTT
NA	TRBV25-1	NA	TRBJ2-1	CASREGAFDEQFF	TGTGCCAGCAGAGAAGGAGCTTTCGATGAGCAGTTCTTC
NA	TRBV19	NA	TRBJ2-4	CASNQGNENIQYF	TGTGCCAGTAACCAGGGGAATGAAAACATTCAGTACTTC